A selection of T cell receptor beta chains follows, all from one sample in a study of PD-1 blockade in classical Hodgkin lymphoma. The method was immunoSEQ multiplex PCR; TCRdb's version includes in-frame clones alone and lacks a portion of them. The sample has about 100,000 clones, roughly nine tenths seen once. The specimen comprised peripheral blood mononuclear cells (PBMCs), sampled before the second cycle of nivolumab. All receptors derive from a human donor with classical Hodgkin lymphoma. Each CDR3 is given with its conserved first and last residue. A D gene is named only where the DNA matches it firmly. Part of the rows lack a size; the others show once, few, many or a class for expanded clones.

NA	TRBV30	few	TRBJ1-1	TGTGCCTGGAGTTTGTGGATGAACACTGAAGCTTTCTTT	CAWSLWMNTEAFF
NA	TRBV7-2	NA	TRBJ1-2	TGTGCCAGCAGCTTAGAAAGACAGAGCTATGGCTACACCTTC	CASSLERQSYGYTF
NA	TRBV28	NA	TRBJ1-5	TGTGCCAGCAGTTTATGGGGGGCGATCAATCAGCCCCAGCATTTT	CASSLWGAINQPQHF
TRBD2	TRBV27	NA	TRBJ2-7	TGTGCCAGCAGTCCGAATAGCGGGAGGTCGTATATCAACGAGCAGTACTTC	CASSPNSGRSYINEQYF
TRBD1	TRBV18	NA	TRBJ2-2	TGTGCCAGCTCAACCTCTCCTGACAGGGCAACCGGGGAGCTGTTTTTT	CASSTSPDRATGELFF
TRBD2	TRBV5-1	once	TRBJ2-5	TGCGCCAGCAGCCCCGATAGCGGGAATGGGAAGACCCAGTACTTC	CASSPDSGNGKTQYF
TRBD2	TRBV6-6	NA	TRBJ2-2	TGTGCCAGCAGTTACATCCTAGCGGGTTCCACCGGGGAGCTGTTTTTT	CASSYILAGSTGELFF
NA	TRBV5-6	NA	TRBJ2-7	TGTGCCAGCAGCTTGTGGGGGCTGTACGAGCAGTACTTC	CASSLWGLYEQYF
NA	TRBV7-8	NA	TRBJ2-5	TGTGCCAGCAGCTCGAGTATGGGGGGAGGAGAGACCCAGTACTTC	CASSSSMGGGETQYF
NA	TRBV6-5	NA	TRBJ2-1	TGTGCCAGCAGTTACTATGGACGCAATGAGCAGTTCTTC	CASSYYGRNEQFF
NA	TRBV27	NA	TRBJ2-7	TGTGCCAGCAGTGGTAGGATCGGCTACGAGCAGTACTTC	CASSGRIGYEQYF
NA	TRBV5-6	NA	TRBJ2-3	TGTGCCAGCAGTTTGGAGACGGGGAGCACAGATACGCAGTATTTT	CASSLETGSTDTQYF
NA	TRBV27	NA	TRBJ2-7	TGTGCCAGCAGTTTCATCGACAGGACCTACGAGCAGTACTTC	CASSFIDRTYEQYF
NA	TRBV10-3	NA	TRBJ1-3	TGTGCCATCAGTGACCGAGGGACCCACCCTGGAAACACCATATATTTT	CAISDRGTHPGNTIYF
TRBD1	TRBV19	NA	TRBJ1-5	TGTGCCAGTAGAAACAGGGGCCCTTATCAGCCCCAGCATTTT	CASRNRGPYQPQHF
TRBD2	TRBV7-2	NA	TRBJ2-7	TGTGCCAGCAGCGTAGTGGGACTAGCGCCGTCCTACGAGCAGTACTTC	CASSVVGLAPSYEQYF
NA	TRBV12-5	NA	TRBJ2-5	TGTGCTAGTGGCCCACAGGGGACTTCAAACTTCCAAGAGACCCAGTACTTC	CASGPQGTSNFQETQYF
NA	TRBV5-1	NA	TRBJ2-7	TGCGCCAGCAGCCGGACAGTAACCTACGAGCAGTACTTC	CASSRTVTYEQYF
NA	TRBV4-2	NA	TRBJ2-3	TGTGCCAGCAGCCAAGATGGCTCGCGGGCCACAGATACGCAGTATTTT	CASSQDGSRATDTQYF
NA	TRBV28	NA	TRBJ2-7	TGTGCCAGCAACCGTCGGCGGGCCTACGAGCAGTACTTC	CASNRRRAYEQYF
NA	TRBV11-2	NA	TRBJ1-4	TGTGCCAGCAGCTCCCCCAATTCGGGGACTAATGAAAAACTGTTTTTT	CASSSPNSGTNEKLFF
NA	TRBV9	NA	TRBJ1-4	TGTGCCAGCAGCCCACATGGGGTGTCTTTTGGGACCTACCGATATGAAAAACTGTTTTTT	CASSPHGVSFGTYRYEKLFF
TRBD2	TRBV5-4	NA	TRBJ2-3	TGTGCCAGCAGCCTCCCGGGACTAGCGGGCGCAGATACGCAGTATTTT	CASSLPGLAGADTQYF
NA	TRBV7-9	NA	TRBJ1-1	TGTGCCAGCAGCCTCCAGGGCGCTGAAGCTTTCTTT	CASSLQGAEAFF
NA	TRBV19	NA	TRBJ2-6	TGTGCCAGTGGCCCGGGGGCCAACGTCCTGACTTTC	CASGPGANVLTF
NA	TRBV7-9	few	TRBJ2-1	TGTGCCAGCAGCTTAGAAGTTGAGGAGCAGTTCTTC	CASSLEVEEQFF
NA	TRBV4-1	NA	TRBJ2-3	TGCGCCAGCAGCCCGGGACCCACAGATACGCAGTATTTT	CASSPGPTDTQYF
NA	TRBV7-9	NA	TRBJ2-1	TGTGCCAGCAGCTTAGTTACCGGGGTGACCTACAATGAGCAGTTCTTC	CASSLVTGVTYNEQFF
NA	TRBV11-2	NA	TRBJ1-3	TGTGCCAGCAGCTTAGAAAGATCCAGGAACACCATATATTTT	CASSLERSRNTIYF
TRBD1	TRBV18	NA	TRBJ2-3	TGTGCCAGCTCACCTGGGACAGCCCTCACAGATACGCAGTATTTT	CASSPGTALTDTQYF
TRBD2	TRBV30	NA	TRBJ2-7	TGTGCCTGGAGTGTACAAGCGGGAGTGCAGTACTTC	CAWSVQAGVQYF
NA	TRBV19	NA	TRBJ2-7	TGTGCCAGTAGATTAAGAGGGACATCCTACGAGCAGTACTTC	CASRLRGTSYEQYF
NA	TRBV2	NA	TRBJ2-1	TGTGCCAGCAGTGAAAAGCTTAGCTCCTACAATGAGCAGTTCTTC	CASSEKLSSYNEQFF
NA	TRBV6-1	NA	TRBJ2-2	TGTGCCAGCAGTGAAGTACCGGACACCGGGGAGCTGTTTTTT	CASSEVPDTGELFF
NA	TRBV6-1	NA	TRBJ1-4	TGTGCCAGCAGTGGGCCGGGACGGGGGGATGAAAAACTGTTTTTT	CASSGPGRGDEKLFF
TRBD1	TRBV7-9	NA	TRBJ2-5	TGTGCCAGCAGCTTGATTAACAGGGGGTATGAGACCCAGTACTTC	CASSLINRGYETQYF
TRBD1	TRBV5-4	NA	TRBJ2-7	TGTGCCAGCAGCCGAGGGACAGGGAAGGAGTACTTC	CASSRGTGKEYF
NA	TRBV29-1	once	TRBJ1-2	TGCAGCGTTTTGCCCAGGGGAGGTCTTGACTATGGCTACACCTTC	CSVLPRGGLDYGYTF
NA	TRBV7-9	NA	TRBJ1-1	TGTGCCAGCAGCCTCGCCGGACAGCTCTCCAGTGGCACTGAAGCTTTCTTT	CASSLAGQLSSGTEAFF
NA	TRBV6-5	NA	TRBJ1-3	TGTGCCAGCAGTTACACGGTCTCCTCTGGAAACACCATATATTTT	CASSYTVSSGNTIYF
TRBD1	TRBV4-1	NA	TRBJ2-3	TGCGCCAGCAGCCGGGGACAGGGGGTAAGAGGCACAGATACGCAGTATTTT	CASSRGQGVRGTDTQYF
NA	TRBV2	NA	TRBJ2-7	TGTGCCATTAGCGGGACAGATACCTACGAGCAGTACTTC	CAISGTDTYEQYF
NA	TRBV4-3	NA	TRBJ2-7	TGCGCCAGCAGCCAAGGGCCTGGGGAGTACGAGCAGTACTTC	CASSQGPGEYEQYF
NA	TRBV6-8	few	TRBJ2-6	TGTGCCAGCAGTCCTTTGACAAGTCGGGCCAACGTCCTGACTTTC	CASSPLTSRANVLTF
NA	TRBV5-1	NA	TRBJ2-5	TGCGCCAGCAGCTTGGCGTCCGCCGGGGAGACCCAGTACTTC	CASSLASAGETQYF
TRBD1	TRBV9	NA	TRBJ2-3	TGTGCCAGCAGCGTAACGCTTACAGGGGCAGATACGCAGTATTTT	CASSVTLTGADTQYF